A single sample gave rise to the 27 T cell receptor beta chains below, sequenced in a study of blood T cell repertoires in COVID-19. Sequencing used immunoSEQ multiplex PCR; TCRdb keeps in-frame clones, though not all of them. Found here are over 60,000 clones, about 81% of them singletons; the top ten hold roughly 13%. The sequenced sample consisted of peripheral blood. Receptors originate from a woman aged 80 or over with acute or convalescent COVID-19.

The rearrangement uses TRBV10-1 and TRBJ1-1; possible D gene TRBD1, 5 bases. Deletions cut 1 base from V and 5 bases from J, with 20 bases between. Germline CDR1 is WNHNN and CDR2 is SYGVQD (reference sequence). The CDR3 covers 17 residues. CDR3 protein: CASSEFGGVGGSTEAFF. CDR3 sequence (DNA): TGCGCCAGCAGTGAGTTTGGAGGGGTGGGAGGTTCGACTGAAGCTTTCTTT.

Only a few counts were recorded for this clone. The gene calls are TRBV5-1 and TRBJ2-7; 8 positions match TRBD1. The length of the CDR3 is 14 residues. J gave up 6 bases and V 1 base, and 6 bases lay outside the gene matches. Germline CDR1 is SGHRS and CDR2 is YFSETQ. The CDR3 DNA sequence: TGCGCCAGCAGCTTGTTGGACAGGGTGGGCGAGCAGTACTTC. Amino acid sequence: CASSLLDRVGEQYF.

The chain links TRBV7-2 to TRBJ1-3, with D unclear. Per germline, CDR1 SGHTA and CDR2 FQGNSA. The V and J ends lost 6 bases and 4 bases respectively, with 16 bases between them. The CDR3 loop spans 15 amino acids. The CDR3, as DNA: TGTGCCAGCAGAACCCTAGGCGTTATAGGAAACACCATATATTTT. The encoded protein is CASRTLGVIGNTIYF.

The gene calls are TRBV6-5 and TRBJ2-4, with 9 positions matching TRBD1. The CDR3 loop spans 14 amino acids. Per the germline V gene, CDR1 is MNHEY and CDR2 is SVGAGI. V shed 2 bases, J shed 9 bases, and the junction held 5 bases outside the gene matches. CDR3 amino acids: CASSYLRQGGIQYF. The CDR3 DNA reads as TGTGCCAGCAGTTACCTGCGACAGGGGGGCATTCAGTACTTC.

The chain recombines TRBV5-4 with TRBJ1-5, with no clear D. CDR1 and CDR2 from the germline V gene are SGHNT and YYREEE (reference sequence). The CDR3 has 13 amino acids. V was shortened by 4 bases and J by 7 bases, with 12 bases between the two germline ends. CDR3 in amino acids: CASSPEPNQPQHF. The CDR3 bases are TGTGCCAGCAGCCCGGAGCCGAACCAGCCCCAGCATTTT.

This chain's CDR3 is CASSFSGLGEQYF. As DNA, the CDR3 is TGTGCCAGCAGTTTCAGCGGGCTGGGGGAGCAGTACTTC. The chain couples TRBV27 to TRBJ2-7; D perhaps matches TRBD2 (6 bases). The length of the CDR3 is 13 residues. Trimming removed 3 bases at V and 7 bases at J, with 13 bases between. The V gene's germline CDR1 is MNHEY and CDR2 SMNVEV (reference sequence).

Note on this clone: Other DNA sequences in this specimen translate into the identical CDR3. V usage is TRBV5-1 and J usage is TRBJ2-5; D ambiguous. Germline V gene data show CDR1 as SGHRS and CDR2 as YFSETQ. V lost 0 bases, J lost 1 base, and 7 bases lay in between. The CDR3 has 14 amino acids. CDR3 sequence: CASSLGGVQETQYF. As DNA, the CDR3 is TGCGCCAGCAGCTTGGGCGGAGTCCAAGAGACCCAGTACTTC. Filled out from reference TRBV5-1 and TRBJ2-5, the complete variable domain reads KAGVTQTPRYLIKTRGQQVTLSCSPISGHRSVSWYQQTPGQGLQFLFEYFSETQRNKGNFPGRFSGRQFSNSRSEMNVSTLELGDSALYLCASSLGGVQETQYFGPGTRLLVL.

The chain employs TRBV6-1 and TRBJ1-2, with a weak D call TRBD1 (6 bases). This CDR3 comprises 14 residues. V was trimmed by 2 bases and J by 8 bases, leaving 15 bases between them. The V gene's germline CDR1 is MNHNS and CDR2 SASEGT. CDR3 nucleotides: TGTGCCAGCAGTGAAACGGGGGGCCCTAGGGGCTACACCTTC. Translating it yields CASSETGGPRGYTF.

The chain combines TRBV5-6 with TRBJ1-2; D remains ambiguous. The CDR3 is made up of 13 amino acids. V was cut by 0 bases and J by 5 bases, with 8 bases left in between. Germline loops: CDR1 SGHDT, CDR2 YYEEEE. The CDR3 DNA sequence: TGTGCCAGCAGCTTGGAGGCGGAATATGGCTACACCTTC. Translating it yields CASSLEAEYGYTF.

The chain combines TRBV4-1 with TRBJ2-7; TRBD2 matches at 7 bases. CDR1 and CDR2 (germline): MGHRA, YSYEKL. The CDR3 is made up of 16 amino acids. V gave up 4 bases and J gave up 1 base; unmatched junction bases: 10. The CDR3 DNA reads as TGCGCCAGCAGCCTTAGGAAGAGGGACTATTCCTACGAGCAGTACTTC. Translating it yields CASSLRKRDYSYEQYF.

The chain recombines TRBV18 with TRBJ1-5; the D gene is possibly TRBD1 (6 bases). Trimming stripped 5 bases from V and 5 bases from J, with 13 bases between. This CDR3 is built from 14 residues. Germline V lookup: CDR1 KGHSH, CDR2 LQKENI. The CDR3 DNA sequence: TGTGCCAGCTCAGCTAATCACAGGGATCAGCCCCAGCATTTT. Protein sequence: CASSANHRDQPQHF. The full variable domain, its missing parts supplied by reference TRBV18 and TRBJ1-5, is NAGVMQNPRHLVRRRGQEARLRCSPMKGHSHVYWYRQLPEEGLKFMVYLQKENIIDESGMPKERFSAEFPKEGPSILRIQQVVRGDSAAYFCASSANHRDQPQHFGDGTRLSIL.

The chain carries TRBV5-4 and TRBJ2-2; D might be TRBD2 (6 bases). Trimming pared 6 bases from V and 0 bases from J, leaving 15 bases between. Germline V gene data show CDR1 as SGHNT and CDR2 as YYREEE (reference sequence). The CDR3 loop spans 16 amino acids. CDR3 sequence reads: CASTRARLANTGELFF. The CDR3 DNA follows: TGTGCCAGCACCCGAGCCCGACTAGCGAACACCGGGGAGCTGTTTTTT.

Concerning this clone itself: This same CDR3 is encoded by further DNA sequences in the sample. CDR3 residues: CASSSRLNNEQFF. DNA of the CDR3: TGTGCCAGCAGTTCTAGGTTAAACAATGAGCAGTTCTTC. This chain joins TRBV27 and TRBJ2-1; D is unresolved. The germline CDR1 and CDR2 sequences are MNHEY and SMNVEV (reference sequence). The CDR3 covers 13 residues. Trimming pared 4 bases from V and 5 bases from J, leaving 9 bases between.

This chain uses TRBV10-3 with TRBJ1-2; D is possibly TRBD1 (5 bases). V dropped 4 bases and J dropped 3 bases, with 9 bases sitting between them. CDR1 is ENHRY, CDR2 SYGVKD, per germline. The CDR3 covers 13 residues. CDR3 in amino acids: CAISVGEDYGYTF. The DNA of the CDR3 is TGTGCCATCAGTGTGGGGGAGGACTATGGCTACACCTTC.

CDR3 protein: CSAIQGGVEKLFF. The CDR3, as DNA: TGCAGCGCGATTCAGGGGGGAGTTGAAAAACTGTTTTTT. The rearrangement joins TRBV29-1 to TRBJ1-4; 7 bases line up with TRBD1. The V and J ends lost 7 bases and 7 bases, in that order; junction bases with no gene match: 9. CDR1 is SQVTM and CDR2 is ANQGSEA in the germline V gene. The CDR3 spans 13 residues.

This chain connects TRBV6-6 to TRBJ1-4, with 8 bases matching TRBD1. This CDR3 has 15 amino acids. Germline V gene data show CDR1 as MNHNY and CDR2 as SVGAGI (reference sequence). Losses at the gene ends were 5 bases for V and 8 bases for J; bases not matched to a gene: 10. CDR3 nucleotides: TGTGCCAGCAGTCGACCCGGACAGGGTAAAGAAAAACTGTTTTTT. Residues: CASSRPGQGKEKLFF.

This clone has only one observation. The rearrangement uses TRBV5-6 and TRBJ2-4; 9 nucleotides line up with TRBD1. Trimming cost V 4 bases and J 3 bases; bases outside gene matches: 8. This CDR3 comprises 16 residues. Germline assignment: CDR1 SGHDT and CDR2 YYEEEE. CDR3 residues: CASSPDRGLGKNIQYF. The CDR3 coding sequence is TGTGCCAGCAGCCCCGACAGGGGGTTGGGCAAAAACATTCAGTACTTC.

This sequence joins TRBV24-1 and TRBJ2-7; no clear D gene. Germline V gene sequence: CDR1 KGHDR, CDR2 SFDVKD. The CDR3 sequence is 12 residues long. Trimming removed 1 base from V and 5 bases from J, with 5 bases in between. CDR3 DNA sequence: TGTGCCACCAGTGATTTTCTCGACGAGCAGTACTTC. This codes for CATSDFLDEQYF.

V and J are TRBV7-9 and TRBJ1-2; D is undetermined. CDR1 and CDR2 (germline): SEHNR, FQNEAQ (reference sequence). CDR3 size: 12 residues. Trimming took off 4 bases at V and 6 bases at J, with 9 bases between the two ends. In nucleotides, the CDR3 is TGTGCCAGCAGCTCCCGCAAGCATGGCTACACCTTC. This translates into CASSSRKHGYTF.

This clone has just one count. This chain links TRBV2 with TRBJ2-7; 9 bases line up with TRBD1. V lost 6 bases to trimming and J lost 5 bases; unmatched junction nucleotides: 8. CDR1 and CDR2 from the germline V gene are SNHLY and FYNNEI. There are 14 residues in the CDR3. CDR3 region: CASSTGTGTHEQYF. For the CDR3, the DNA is TGTGCCAGCAGCACCGGGACAGGGACCCACGAGCAGTACTTC.

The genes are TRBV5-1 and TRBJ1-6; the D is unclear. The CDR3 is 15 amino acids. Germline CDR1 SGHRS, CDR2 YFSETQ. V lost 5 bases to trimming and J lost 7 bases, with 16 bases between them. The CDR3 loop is CASSRSGSENSPLHF. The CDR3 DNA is TGCGCCAGCAGTCGGTCGGGTTCGGAGAATTCACCCCTCCACTTT. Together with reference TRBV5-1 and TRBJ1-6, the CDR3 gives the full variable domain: KAGVTQTPRYLIKTRGQQVTLSCSPISGHRSVSWYQQTPGQGLQFLFEYFSETQRNKGNFPGRFSGRQFSNSRSEMNVSTLELGDSALYLCASSRSGSENSPLHFGNGTRLTVT.

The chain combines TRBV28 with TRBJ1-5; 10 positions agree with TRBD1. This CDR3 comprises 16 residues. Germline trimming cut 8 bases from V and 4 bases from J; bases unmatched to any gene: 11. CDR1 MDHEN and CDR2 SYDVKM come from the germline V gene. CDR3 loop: CASSPLGTGVNQPQHF. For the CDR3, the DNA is TGTGCCAGCTCCCCCCTCGGGACAGGGGTGAATCAGCCCCAGCATTTT.

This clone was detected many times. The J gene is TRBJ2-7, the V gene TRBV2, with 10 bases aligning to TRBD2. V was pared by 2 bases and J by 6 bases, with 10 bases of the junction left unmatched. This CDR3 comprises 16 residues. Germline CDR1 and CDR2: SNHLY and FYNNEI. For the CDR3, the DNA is TGTGCCAGCAGTGAAACCGCCAGCGGGAGGGCCGCCGAGCAGTACTTC. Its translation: CASSETASGRAAEQYF.

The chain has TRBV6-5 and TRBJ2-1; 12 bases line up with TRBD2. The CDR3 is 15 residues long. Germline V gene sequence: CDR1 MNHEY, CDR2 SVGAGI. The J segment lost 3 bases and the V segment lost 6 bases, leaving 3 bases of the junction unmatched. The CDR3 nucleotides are TGTGCCAGCAGCTGGACTAGCGGGAACTACAATGAGCAGTTCTTC. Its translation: CASSWTSGNYNEQFF.

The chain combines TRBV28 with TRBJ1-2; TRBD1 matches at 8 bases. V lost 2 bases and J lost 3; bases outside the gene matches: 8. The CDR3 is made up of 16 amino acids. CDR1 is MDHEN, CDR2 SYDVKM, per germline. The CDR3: CASSLPARTGHYGYTF. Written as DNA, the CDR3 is TGTGCCAGCAGTTTACCCGCCCGGACAGGGCACTATGGCTACACCTTC.

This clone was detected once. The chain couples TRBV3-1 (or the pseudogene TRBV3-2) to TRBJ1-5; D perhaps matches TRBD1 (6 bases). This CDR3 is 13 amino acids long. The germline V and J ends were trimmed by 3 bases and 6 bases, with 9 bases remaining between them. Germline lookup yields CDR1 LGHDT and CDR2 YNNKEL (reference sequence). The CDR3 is CASSQTRGQPQHF. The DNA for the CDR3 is TGTGCCAGCAGCCAGACCAGGGGTCAGCCCCAGCATTTT.

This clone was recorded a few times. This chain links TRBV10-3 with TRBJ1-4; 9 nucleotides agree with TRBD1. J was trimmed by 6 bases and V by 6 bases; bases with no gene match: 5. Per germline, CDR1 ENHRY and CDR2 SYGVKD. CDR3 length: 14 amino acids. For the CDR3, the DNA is TGTGCCATCAGACGGGACAGGGTTGATGAAAAACTGTTTTTT. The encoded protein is CAIRRDRVDEKLFF.